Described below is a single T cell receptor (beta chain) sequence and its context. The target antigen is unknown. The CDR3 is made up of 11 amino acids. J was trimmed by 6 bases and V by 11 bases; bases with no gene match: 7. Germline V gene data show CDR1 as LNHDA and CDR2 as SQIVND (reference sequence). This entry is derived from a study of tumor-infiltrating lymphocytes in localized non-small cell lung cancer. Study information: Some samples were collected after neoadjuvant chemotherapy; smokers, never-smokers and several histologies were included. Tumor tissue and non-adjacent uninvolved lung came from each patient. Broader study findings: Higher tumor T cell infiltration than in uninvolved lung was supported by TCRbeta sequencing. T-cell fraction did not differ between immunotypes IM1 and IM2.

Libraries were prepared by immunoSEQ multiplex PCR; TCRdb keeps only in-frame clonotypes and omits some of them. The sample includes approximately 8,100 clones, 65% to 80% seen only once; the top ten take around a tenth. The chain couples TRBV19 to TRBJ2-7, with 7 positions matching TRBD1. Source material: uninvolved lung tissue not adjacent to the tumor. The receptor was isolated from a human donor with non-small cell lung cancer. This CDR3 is CASRTGPEQYF. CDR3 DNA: TGTGCCTCGAGGACAGGTCCCGAGCAGTACTTC.